The T cell receptor (beta chain) described here comes from a study of human T cells and chemical hapten exposure. Looking at the study overall: DPC at 0.01% went onto the upper back in patch tests, read at 6 days.

Regarding the study as a whole: No shift was seen in TCRs above 1 in 1000 frequency with DPC sensitization.

Time point denoted: patch test 3, about 24 weeks after DPC sensitization. Regarding treatment: therapeutic diphenylcyclopropenone sensitization with weekly scalp DPC. Each CDR3 protein gets one entry after TCRdb re-called the RACE reads with MiXCR. The data show 190,000 or so distinct CDR3 sequences, 20% to 25% seen once. A word on this clonotype: Its antigen is still unknown.

The J segment lost 0 bases and the V segment lost 6 bases, leaving 8 bases of the junction unmatched. The CDR3 has 15 amino acids. The germline CDR1 and CDR2 sequences are MNHEY and SVGAGI. Sequences were derived from whole blood, sampled in connection with sensitization to the hapten diphenylcyclopropenone (DPC). The TCR was taken from a woman between 40 and 50 years old with alopecia areata. Some clones in this sample may be carry-over from other donors' samples. V gene TRBV6-5 combines with J gene TRBJ2-7, with 7 bases identical to TRBD2. CDR3 bases: TGTGCCAGCAGCGTGGGGGGGAGTAGCTCCTACGAGCAGTACTTC. Translation: CASSVGGSSSYEQYF.